The TCR beta chain under discussion was sequenced for a study of PD-1 blockade in classical Hodgkin lymphoma. Time point noted: newly diagnosed, previously untreated cHL patient sample. Method: immunoSEQ multiplex PCR; TCRdb's copy keeps in-frame clones and lacks some. The data hold roughly 17,000 clones, with around 90% observed a single time. General study findings and limits: Reported findings placed baseline TCR diversity lower in newly diagnosed patients (compared with healthy donors). Prior therapy or disease activity may underlie the repertoire differences, whose causes remain undefined.

The CDR3 length is 17 residues. Trimming cost V 0 bases and J 5 bases; bases outside gene matches: 13. The germline CDR1 and CDR2 sequences are SGHRS and YFSETQ. To note about this clone: What it binds is unknown.

This chain joins TRBV5-1 and TRBJ2-5, with 7 nucleotides matching TRBD2. This TCR came from a human donor with classical Hodgkin lymphoma. Sequencing input: peripheral blood mononuclear cells (PBMCs). This CDR3 is CASSLGVAGPPGETQYF. CDR3 bases: TGCGCCAGCAGCTTGGGGGTAGCGGGTCCCCCCGGGGAGACCCAGTACTTC.